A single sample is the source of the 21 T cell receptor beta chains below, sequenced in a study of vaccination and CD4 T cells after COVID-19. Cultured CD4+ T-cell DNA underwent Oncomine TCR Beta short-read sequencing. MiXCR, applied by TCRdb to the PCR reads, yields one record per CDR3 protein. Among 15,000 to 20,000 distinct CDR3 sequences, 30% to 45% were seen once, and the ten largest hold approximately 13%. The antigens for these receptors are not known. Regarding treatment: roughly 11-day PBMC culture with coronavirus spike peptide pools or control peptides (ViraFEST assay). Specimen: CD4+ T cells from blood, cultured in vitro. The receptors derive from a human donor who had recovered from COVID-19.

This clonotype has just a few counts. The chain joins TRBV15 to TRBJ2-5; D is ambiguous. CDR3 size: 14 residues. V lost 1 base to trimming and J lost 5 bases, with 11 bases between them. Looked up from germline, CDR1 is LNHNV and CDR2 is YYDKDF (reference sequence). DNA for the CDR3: TGTGCCACCAGCAGAGGCCAGGCTTTGGAGACCCAGTACTTC. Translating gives CATSRGQALETQYF.

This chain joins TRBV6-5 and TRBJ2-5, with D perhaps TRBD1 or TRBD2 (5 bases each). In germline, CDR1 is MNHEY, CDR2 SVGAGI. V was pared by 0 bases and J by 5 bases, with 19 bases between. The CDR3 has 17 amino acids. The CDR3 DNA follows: TGTGCCAGCAGTTACTCGAGAGGCCGGGGATGGGGGGAGACCCAGTACTTC. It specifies CASSYSRGRGWGETQYF.

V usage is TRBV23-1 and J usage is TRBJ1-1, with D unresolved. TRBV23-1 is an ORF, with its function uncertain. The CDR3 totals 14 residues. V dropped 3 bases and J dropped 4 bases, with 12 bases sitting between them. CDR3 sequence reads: CASSHSARGTEAFF. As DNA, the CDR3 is TGCGCCAGCAGTCACTCGGCGCGCGGCACTGAAGCTTTCTTT.

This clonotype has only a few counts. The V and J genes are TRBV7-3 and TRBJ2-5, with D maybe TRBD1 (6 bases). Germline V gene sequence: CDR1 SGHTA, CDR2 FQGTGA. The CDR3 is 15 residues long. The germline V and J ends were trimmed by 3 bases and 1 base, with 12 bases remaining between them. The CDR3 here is CASSFRGQSQETQYF. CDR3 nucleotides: TGTGCCAGCAGCTTCAGGGGCCAATCCCAAGAGACCCAGTACTTC.

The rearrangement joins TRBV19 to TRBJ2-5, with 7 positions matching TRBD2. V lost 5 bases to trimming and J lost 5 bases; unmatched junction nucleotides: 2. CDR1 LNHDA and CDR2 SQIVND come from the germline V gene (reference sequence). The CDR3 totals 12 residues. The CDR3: CASSWRGETQYF. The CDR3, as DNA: TGTGCCAGTAGTTGGCGGGGGGAGACCCAGTACTTC.

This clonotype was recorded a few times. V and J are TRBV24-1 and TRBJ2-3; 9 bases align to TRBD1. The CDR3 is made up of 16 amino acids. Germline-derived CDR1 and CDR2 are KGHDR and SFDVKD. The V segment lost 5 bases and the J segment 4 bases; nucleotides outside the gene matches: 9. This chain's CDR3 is CATSAPLTGGSDTQYF. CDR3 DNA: TGTGCCACCAGTGCCCCTTTAACAGGGGGCTCAGATACGCAGTATTTT.

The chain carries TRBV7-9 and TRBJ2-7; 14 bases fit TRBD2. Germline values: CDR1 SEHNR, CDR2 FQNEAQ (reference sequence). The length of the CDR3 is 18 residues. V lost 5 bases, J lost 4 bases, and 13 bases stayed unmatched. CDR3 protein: CASSQSGTSGRRRYEQYF. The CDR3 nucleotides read TGTGCCAGCAGCCAATCCGGGACTAGCGGGAGAAGGAGGTACGAGCAGTACTTC.

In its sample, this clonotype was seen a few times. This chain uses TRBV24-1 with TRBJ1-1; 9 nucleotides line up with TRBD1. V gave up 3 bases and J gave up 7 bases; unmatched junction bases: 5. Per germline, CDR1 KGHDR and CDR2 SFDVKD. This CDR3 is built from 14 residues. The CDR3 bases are TGTGCCACCAGTGATATTACAGGGGGCAATGAAGCTTTCTTT. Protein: CATSDITGGNEAFF.

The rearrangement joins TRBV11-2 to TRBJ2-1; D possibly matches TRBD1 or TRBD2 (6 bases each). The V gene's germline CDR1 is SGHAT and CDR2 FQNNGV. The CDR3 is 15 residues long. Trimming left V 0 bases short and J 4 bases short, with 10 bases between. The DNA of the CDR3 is TGTGCCAGCAGCTTAGATGGGGGGCCGTACAATGAGCAGTTCTTC. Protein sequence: CASSLDGGPYNEQFF.

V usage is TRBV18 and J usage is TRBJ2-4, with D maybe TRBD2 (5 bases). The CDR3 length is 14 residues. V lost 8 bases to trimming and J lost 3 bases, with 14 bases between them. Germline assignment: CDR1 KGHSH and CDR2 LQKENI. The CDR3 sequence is CASAPTAGKNIQYF. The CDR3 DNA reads TGTGCCAGCGCGCCGACCGCGGGCAAAAACATTCAGTACTTC.

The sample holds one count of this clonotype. This CDR3 reads CASSRTSGRSYEQYF. For the CDR3, the DNA is TGTGCCAGCAGTAGGACTAGCGGGAGGTCCTACGAGCAGTACTTC. This sequence joins TRBV7-3 and TRBJ2-7; 14 bases are shared with TRBD2. The length of the CDR3 is 15 residues. CDR1 and CDR2 from the germline V gene are SGHTA and FQGTGA. J gave up 1 base and V 6 bases, and 2 bases lay outside the gene matches.

CDR3 nucleotides: TGTGCCAGTAGTATAACGATGGAATATTCCTACGAGCAGTACTTC. Its protein product is CASSITMEYSYEQYF. The chain links TRBV19 to TRBJ2-7; D is ambiguous. The germline V and J ends were trimmed by 2 bases and 1 base, with 12 bases remaining between them. The germline gives CDR1 LNHDA, CDR2 SQIVND (reference sequence). The CDR3 has 15 residues.

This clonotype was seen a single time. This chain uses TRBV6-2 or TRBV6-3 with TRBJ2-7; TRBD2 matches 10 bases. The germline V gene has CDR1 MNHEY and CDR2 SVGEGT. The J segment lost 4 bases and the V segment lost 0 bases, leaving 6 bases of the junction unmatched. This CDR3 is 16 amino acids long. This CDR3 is CASSYSITSGNYEQYF. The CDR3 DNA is TGTGCCAGCAGTTACTCTATAACTAGCGGGAATTACGAGCAGTACTTC.

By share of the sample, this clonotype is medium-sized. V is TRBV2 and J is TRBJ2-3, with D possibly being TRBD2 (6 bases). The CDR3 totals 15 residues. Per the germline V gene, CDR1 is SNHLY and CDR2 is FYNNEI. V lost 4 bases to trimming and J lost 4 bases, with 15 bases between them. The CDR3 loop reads CASSAGIAAPDTQYF. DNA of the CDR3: TGTGCCAGCAGTGCGGGAATAGCGGCTCCAGATACGCAGTATTTT.

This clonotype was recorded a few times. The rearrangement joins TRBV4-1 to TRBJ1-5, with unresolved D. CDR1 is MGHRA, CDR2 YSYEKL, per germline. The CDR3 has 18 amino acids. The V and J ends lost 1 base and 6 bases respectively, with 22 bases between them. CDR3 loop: CASSQVDMGMSAGQPQHF. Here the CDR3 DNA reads TGCGCCAGCAGCCAAGTCGACATGGGCATGAGCGCGGGTCAGCCCCAGCATTTT.

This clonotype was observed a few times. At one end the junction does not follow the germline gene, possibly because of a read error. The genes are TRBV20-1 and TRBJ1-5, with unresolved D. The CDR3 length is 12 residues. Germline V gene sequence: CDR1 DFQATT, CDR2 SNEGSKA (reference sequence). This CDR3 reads CSARTGNQPQHF. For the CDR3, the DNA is TGCAGCGCTAGAACCGGTAATCAGCCCCAGCATTTT.

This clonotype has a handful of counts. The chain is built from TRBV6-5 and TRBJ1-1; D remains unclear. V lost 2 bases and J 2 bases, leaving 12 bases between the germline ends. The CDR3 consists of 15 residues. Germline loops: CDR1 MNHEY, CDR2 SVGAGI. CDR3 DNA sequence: TGTGCCAGCAGTTACACTGGACGGTCAAACACTGAAGCTTTCTTT. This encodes CASSYTGRSNTEAFF.

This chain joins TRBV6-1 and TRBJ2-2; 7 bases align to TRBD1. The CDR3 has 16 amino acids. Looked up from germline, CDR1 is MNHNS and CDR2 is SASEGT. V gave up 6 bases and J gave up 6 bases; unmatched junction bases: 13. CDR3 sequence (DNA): TGTGCCAGCAGACAACAGGGGTACCCAATCCCCGGGGAGCTGTTTTTT. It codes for CASRQQGYPIPGELFF.

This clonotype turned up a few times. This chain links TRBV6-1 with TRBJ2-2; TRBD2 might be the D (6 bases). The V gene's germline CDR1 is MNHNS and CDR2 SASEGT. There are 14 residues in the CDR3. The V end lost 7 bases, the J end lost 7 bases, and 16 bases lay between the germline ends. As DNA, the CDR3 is TGTGCCAGCACTCGACCCGCGCGGGGCGGGGAGCTGTTTTTT. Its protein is CASTRPARGGELFF.

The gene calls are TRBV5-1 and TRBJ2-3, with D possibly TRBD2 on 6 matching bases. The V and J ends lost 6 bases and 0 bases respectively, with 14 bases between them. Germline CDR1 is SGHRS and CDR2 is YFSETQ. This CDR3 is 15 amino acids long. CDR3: CASNGASGSTDTQYF. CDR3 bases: TGCGCCAGCAACGGCGCAAGCGGGAGCACAGATACGCAGTATTTT. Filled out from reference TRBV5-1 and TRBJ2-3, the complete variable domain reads KAGVTQTPRYLIKTRGQQVTLSCSPISGHRSVSWYQQTPGQGLQFLFEYFSETQRNKGNFPGRFSGRQFSNSRSEMNVSTLELGDSALYLCASNGASGSTDTQYFGPGTRLTVL.

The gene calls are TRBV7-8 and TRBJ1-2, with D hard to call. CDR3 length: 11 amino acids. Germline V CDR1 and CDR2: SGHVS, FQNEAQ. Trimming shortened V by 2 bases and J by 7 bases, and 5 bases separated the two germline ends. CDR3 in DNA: TGTGCCAGCAGCTTAAAGTCTGGCTACACCTTC. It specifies CASSLKSGYTF.